This T cell receptor (beta chain) was identified in a study of CD8+CD57+ T cells in acquired aplastic anemia. Concerning this clonotype: Its target is unknown. The junction shows a germline mismatch at one end, possibly a read error.

For CDR3 and TCR beta VDJ profiling, genomic DNA was the template used. Each CDR3 protein gets one entry after TCRdb re-called the reads with MiXCR. The data contain roughly 200,000 distinct CDR3 sequences, roughly 65% of them singletons. This CDR3 spans 15 amino acids. Germline CDR1 reads SGHTA; CDR2 reads FQGTGA. The authors sequenced patients whose flow cytometry had shown CD8+CD57+ cell expansion. Study observations and caveats: Patients and controls were found to share twenty-nine CD8+ CDR3 sequences. Significant differences in CD8+ Simpson's diversity were not observed between patients and controls.

This clonotype originated in a human donor with aplastic anemia. The material sequenced was sorted CD4+, CD8+, or CD8+CD57+ T cells (not recorded which) from PBMCs. V usage is TRBV7-3 and J usage is TRBJ1-6; D is undetermined. In nucleotides, the CDR3 is TGTGCCAGCAGCTTAACGGTAGCAAATAATCCACCCCTCCACTTT. Its translation is CASSLTVANNPPLHF.